These 5 T cell receptor beta chains were all obtained from the same sample, sequenced in a study of cytomegalovirus exposure and HLA in healthy donors. Clones were sequenced by immunoSEQ multiplex PCR, and TCRdb holds only the in-frame ones, with some missing. The sample includes about 170,000 clones, approximately 86% seen only once; the top ten take approximately 2.5%. The sample consisted of PBMCs. The source of these receptors is a man younger than 35 in good health and CMV-seropositive.

The gene calls are TRBV6-1 and TRBJ1-1, with 8 bases aligning to TRBD1. V lost 3 bases, J lost 8 bases, and 5 bases stayed unmatched. Germline V CDR1 and CDR2: MNHNS, SASEGT. The CDR3 covers 13 residues. The CDR3 sequence: CASSEGDRSEAFF. The DNA of the CDR3 is TGTGCCAGCAGTGAGGGGGACAGGTCCGAAGCTTTCTTT.

This clone was counted a single time. This chain joins TRBV7-6 and TRBJ2-7; 10 positions agree with TRBD2. V shed 1 base and J 4 bases; nucleotides not matched to a gene: 7. Looked up from germline, CDR1 is SGHVS and CDR2 is FNYEAQ. The CDR3 is 16 residues long. CDR3 amino acids: CASSLGLTSGEYEQYF. CDR3 bases: TGTGCCAGCAGCTTAGGTCTAACTAGCGGGGAGTACGAGCAGTACTTC. The variable domain in full, with the rest retrieved from reference TRBV7-6 and TRBJ2-7, is GAGVSQSPRYKVTKRGQDVALRCDPISGHVSLYWYRQALGQGPEFLTYFNYEAQQDKSGLPNDRFSAERPEGSISTLTIQRTEQRDSAMYRCASSLGLTSGEYEQYFGPGTRLTVT.

This rearrangement joins TRBV18 to TRBJ1-5, with 9 bases lining up with TRBD1. Looked up from germline, CDR1 is KGHSH and CDR2 is LQKENI. With V trimmed by 2 bases and J by 5 bases, 1 base remained unmatched. There are 14 residues in the CDR3. CDR3 bases: TGTGCCAGCTCACCAGACAGGGGGTATCAGCCCCAGCATTTT. Translation gives CASSPDRGYQPQHF.

The J gene is TRBJ2-5, the V gene TRBV29-1; a weak D match, TRBD2 (6 bases). Trimming took 7 bases from V and 5 from J, leaving 17 bases between them. The germline CDR1 and CDR2 sequences are SQVTM and ANQGSEA. The CDR3 is 13 amino acids. CDR3 in DNA: TGCAGCGCTCAGTGGGGGGTAGGGGAGACCCAGTACTTC. Protein sequence: CSAQWGVGETQYF.

Here the CDR3 DNA reads TGTGCCAGCAGCTTGTGGACAGATAGCAATCAGCCCCAGCATTTT. This translates into CASSLWTDSNQPQHF. The rearrangement uses TRBV7-2 and TRBJ1-5; D perhaps matches TRBD1 (6 bases). This CDR3 contains 15 residues. Germline CDR1 reads SGHTA; CDR2 reads FQGNSA. V shed 3 bases and J shed 0 bases, with 9 bases lying between them.